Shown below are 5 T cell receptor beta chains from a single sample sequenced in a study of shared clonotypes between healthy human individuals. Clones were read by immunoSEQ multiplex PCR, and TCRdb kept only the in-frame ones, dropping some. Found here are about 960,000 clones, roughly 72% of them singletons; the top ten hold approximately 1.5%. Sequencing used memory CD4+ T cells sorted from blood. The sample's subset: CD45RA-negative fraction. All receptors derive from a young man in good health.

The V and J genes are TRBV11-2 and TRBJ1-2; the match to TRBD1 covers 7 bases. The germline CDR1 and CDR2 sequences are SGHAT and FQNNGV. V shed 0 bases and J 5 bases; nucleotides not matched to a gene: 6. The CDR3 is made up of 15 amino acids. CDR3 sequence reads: CASSLDIGTAYGYTF. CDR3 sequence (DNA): TGTGCCAGCAGCTTAGATATCGGGACAGCTTATGGCTACACCTTC.

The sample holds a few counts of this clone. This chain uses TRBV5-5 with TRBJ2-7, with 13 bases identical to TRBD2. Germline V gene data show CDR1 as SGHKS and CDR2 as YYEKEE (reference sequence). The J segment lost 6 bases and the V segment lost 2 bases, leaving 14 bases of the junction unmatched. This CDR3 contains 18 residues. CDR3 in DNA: TGTGCCAGCAGCTTAACATGGACTAGCGGGAGCAGTACGTTCGAGCAGTACTTC. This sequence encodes CASSLTWTSGSSTFEQYF.

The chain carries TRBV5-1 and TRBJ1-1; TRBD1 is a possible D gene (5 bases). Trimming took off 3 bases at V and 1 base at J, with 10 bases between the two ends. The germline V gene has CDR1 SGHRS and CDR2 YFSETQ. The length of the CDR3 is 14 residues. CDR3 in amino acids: CASSSGRANTEAFF. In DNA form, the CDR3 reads TGCGCCAGCAGCTCGGGACGGGCGAACACTGAAGCTTTCTTT. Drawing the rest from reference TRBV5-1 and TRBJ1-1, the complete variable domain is KAGVTQTPRYLIKTRGQQVTLSCSPISGHRSVSWYQQTPGQGLQFLFEYFSETQRNKGNFPGRFSGRQFSNSRSEMNVSTLELGDSALYLCASSSGRANTEAFFGQGTRLTVV.

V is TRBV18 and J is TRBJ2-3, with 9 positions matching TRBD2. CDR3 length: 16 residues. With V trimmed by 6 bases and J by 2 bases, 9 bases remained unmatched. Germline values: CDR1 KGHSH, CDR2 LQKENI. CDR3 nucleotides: TGTGCCAGCTCCCAGGGCGGACTAGCGATCACAGATACGCAGTATTTT. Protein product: CASSQGGLAITDTQYF.

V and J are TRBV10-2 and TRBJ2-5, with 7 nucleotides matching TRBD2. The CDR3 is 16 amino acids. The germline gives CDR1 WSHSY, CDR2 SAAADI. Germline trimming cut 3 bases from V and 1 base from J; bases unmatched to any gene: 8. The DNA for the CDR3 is TGCGCCAGCAGTGATCCTGGGGCTAGCGGCCAAGAGACCCAGTACTTC. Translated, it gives CASSDPGASGQETQYF.